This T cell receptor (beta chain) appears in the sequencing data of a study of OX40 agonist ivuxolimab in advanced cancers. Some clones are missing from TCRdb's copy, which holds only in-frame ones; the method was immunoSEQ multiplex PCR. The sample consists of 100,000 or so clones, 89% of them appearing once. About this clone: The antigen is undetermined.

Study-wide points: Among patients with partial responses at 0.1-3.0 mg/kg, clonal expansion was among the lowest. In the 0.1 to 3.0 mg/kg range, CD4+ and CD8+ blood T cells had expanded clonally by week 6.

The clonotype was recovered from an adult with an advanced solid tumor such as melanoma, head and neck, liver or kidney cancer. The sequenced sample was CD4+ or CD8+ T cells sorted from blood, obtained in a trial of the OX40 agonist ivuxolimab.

The CDR3 DNA sequence: TGCGCCACCTCCCGTACAGGGTGGAACACCGGGGAGCTGTTTTTT. Amino acid sequence: CATSRTGWNTGELFF. The V gene is TRBV5-1, the J gene TRBJ2-2; D perhaps matches TRBD1 (6 bases). V dropped 9 bases and J dropped 1 base, with 16 bases sitting between them. This CDR3 has 15 amino acids. Germline CDR1 reads SGHRS; CDR2 reads YFSETQ.